This entry lists 26 T cell receptor beta chains sequenced from one sample in a study of T cells in localized non-small cell lung cancer. The method was immunoSEQ multiplex PCR; TCRdb's version includes in-frame clones alone and lacks a portion of them. Of about 77,000 clones in the sample, 88% were seen once. The input for sequencing was peripheral blood, taken before any cancer treatment. The receptor set was obtained from a woman between 35 and 75 years old with stage I squamous cell lung carcinoma.

The chain recombines TRBV5-5 with TRBJ1-1; tentative D call: TRBD1 (5 bases). The V and J ends lost 3 bases and 5 bases respectively, with 14 bases between them. Germline values: CDR1 SGHKS, CDR2 YYEKEE (reference sequence). There are 14 residues in the CDR3. Here the CDR3 reads CASSWTPRGTEAFF. In DNA, the CDR3 is TGTGCCAGCAGCTGGACGCCGAGGGGAACTGAAGCTTTCTTT. Looking up the rest from reference TRBV5-5 and TRBJ1-1 gives the full variable domain: DAGVTQSPTHLIKTRGQQVTLRCSPISGHKSVSWYQQVLGQGPQFIFQYYEKEERGRGNFPDRFSARQFPNYSSELNVNALLLGDSALYLCASSWTPRGTEAFFGQGTRLTVV.

This sequence joins TRBV19 and TRBJ1-1; TRBD1 is a possible D gene (6 bases). The germline gives CDR1 LNHDA, CDR2 SQIVND (reference sequence). This CDR3 contains 13 residues. V dropped 6 bases and J dropped 1 base, with 9 bases sitting between them. The CDR3 DNA sequence: TGTGCCAGTAGCTTGGACAGGAACACTGAAGCTTTCTTT. This translates into CASSLDRNTEAFF.

The genes are TRBV6-5 and TRBJ2-1; tentative D call: TRBD2 (7 bases). The CDR3 is made up of 15 amino acids. Germline loops: CDR1 MNHEY, CDR2 SVGAGI. Trimming took 7 bases from V and 6 from J, leaving 19 bases between them. The CDR3 DNA sequence: TGTGCCAGCACCCAGGGAGGGGGGGCAGGCAATGAGCAGTTCTTC. Translating gives CASTQGGGAGNEQFF.

This chain joins TRBV29-1 and TRBJ2-3; no clear D gene. Looked up from germline, CDR1 is SQVTM and CDR2 is ANQGSEA. The CDR3 extends over 15 amino acids. Trimming cost V 0 bases and J 0 bases, with 10 bases left between them. The CDR3 DNA reads TGCAGCGTTGAAGATTCACAGTCTAGCACAGATACGCAGTATTTT. Translation: CSVEDSQSSTDTQYF.

The chain recombines TRBV19 with TRBJ1-2; D unresolved. Germline CDR1 LNHDA, CDR2 SQIVND (reference sequence). This CDR3 region has 12 residues. V shed 0 bases and J shed 4 bases, with 3 bases lying between them. CDR3 coding DNA: TGTGCCAGTAGTATAGAAGGCTATGGCTACACCTTC. Its protein is CASSIEGYGYTF.

J is TRBJ2-6 and V is TRBV4-1, with TRBD1 identical over 8 bases. CDR3 length equals 17 residues. Losses at the gene ends were 4 bases for V and 2 bases for J; bases not matched to a gene: 7. Germline V gives CDR1 MGHRA, CDR2 YSYEKL. Written as DNA, the CDR3 is TGCGCCAGCAGCCTCGGACAGGGCGGCCCTGGGGCCAACGTCCTGACTTTC. It encodes CASSLGQGGPGANVLTF.

This chain uses TRBV5-1 with TRBJ2-3; no clear D. The CDR3 is made up of 12 amino acids. Per the germline V gene, CDR1 is SGHRS and CDR2 is YFSETQ. V gave up 4 bases and J gave up 6 bases, with 9 bases separating them. CDR3 DNA sequence: TGCGCCAGCAGCCTGACCTTCGATACGCAGTATTTT. It yields the protein CASSLTFDTQYF.

This clone was detected a few times. The chain carries TRBV28 and TRBJ1-3; D is unresolved. The germline gives CDR1 MDHEN, CDR2 SYDVKM. The V end was cut by 8 bases, the J end by 2 bases, with 7 bases between. This CDR3 has 12 residues. CDR3 DNA sequence: TGTGCCAGCCTTACTCCTGGAAACACCATATATTTT. This gives the protein CASLTPGNTIYF.

J is TRBJ2-1 and V is TRBV5-4, with 10 nucleotides matching TRBD1. In germline, CDR1 is SGHNT, CDR2 YYREEE (reference sequence). The CDR3 is 16 amino acids. J gave up 7 bases and V 4 bases, and 11 bases lay outside the gene matches. CDR3: CASSPADRGLENEQFF. The CDR3 nucleotides read TGTGCCAGCAGCCCGGCTGACAGGGGGCTAGAGAATGAGCAGTTCTTC.

This chain uses TRBV6-5 with TRBJ2-7; 7 bases fit TRBD2. The junction had 7 bases not matched to a gene; V was cut back by 5 bases and J by 3 bases. Germline CDR1 MNHEY, CDR2 SVGAGI. This CDR3 is 14 amino acids long. CDR3 sequence (DNA): TGTGCCAGCAGTGAGGGACTACCAATCTACGAGCAGTACTTC. This gives the protein CASSEGLPIYEQYF.

The chain is built from TRBV5-1 and TRBJ1-4; possible D gene TRBD1, 5 bases. V dropped 2 bases and J dropped 5 bases, with 16 bases sitting between them. The CDR3 consists of 16 residues. Per the germline V gene, CDR1 is SGHRS and CDR2 is YFSETQ. For the CDR3, the DNA is TGCGCCAGCAGCTTTACTCCGGGACTGACAAATGAAAAACTGTTTTTT. Its translation: CASSFTPGLTNEKLFF. Drawing the rest from reference TRBV5-1 and TRBJ1-4, the complete variable domain is KAGVTQTPRYLIKTRGQQVTLSCSPISGHRSVSWYQQTPGQGLQFLFEYFSETQRNKGNFPGRFSGRQFSNSRSEMNVSTLELGDSALYLCASSFTPGLTNEKLFFGSGTQLSVL.

J is TRBJ2-7 and V is TRBV5-1, with 10 bases lining up with TRBD2. Germline CDR1 and CDR2: SGHRS and YFSETQ. CDR3 size: 15 residues. V shed 0 bases and J 5 bases; nucleotides not matched to a gene: 5. The CDR3 reads CASSLAAGGPHEQYF. For the CDR3, the DNA is TGCGCCAGCAGCTTGGCAGCGGGGGGGCCCCACGAGCAGTACTTC.

The J gene is TRBJ2-7, the V gene TRBV4-1; 7 nucleotides align to TRBD2. From germline, CDR1 is MGHRA and CDR2 YSYEKL. This CDR3 spans 17 amino acids. Trimming cost V 0 bases and J 0 bases; bases outside gene matches: 8. CDR3 in DNA: TGCGCCAGCAGCCAAGATGCCGGGAGGCGGAACTCCTACGAGCAGTACTTC. It codes for CASSQDAGRRNSYEQYF.

This chain links TRBV11-2 with TRBJ2-3, with 11 bases aligning to TRBD2. The CDR3 has 15 amino acids. Trimming removed 3 bases from V and 4 bases from J; junction bases left unmatched: 3. Looked up from germline, CDR1 is SGHAT and CDR2 is FQNNGV. CDR3 in amino acids: CASSFSGGAPDTQYF. The CDR3 region has the DNA TGTGCCAGCAGCTTTAGCGGGGGGGCCCCAGATACGCAGTATTTT.

The J gene is TRBJ2-1, the V gene TRBV9, with D maybe TRBD2 (7 bases). Trimming took off 2 bases at V and 9 bases at J, with 15 bases between the two ends. CDR1 is SGDLS, CDR2 YYNGEE, per germline. This CDR3 is 14 amino acids long. This CDR3 reads CASSVGGPQSEQFF. In nucleotides, the CDR3 is TGTGCCAGCAGCGTCGGGGGGCCGCAGTCTGAGCAGTTCTTC.

This clone was counted a single time. This chain links TRBV10-2 with TRBJ1-6; maybe TRBD1 (5 bases). Germline V CDR1 and CDR2: WSHSY, SAAADI. The CDR3 contains 15 residues. Trimming removed 8 bases from V and 4 bases from J, with 15 bases in between. The CDR3 reads CASRDSSRYNSPLHF. Here the CDR3 DNA reads TGCGCCAGCCGGGACTCTAGTCGATATAATTCACCCCTCCACTTT.

The table lists this clone with a count of one. The gene calls are TRBV6-5 and TRBJ1-4; TRBD1 agrees at 7 bases. This CDR3 has 14 amino acids. J gave up 7 bases and V 5 bases, and 7 bases lay outside the gene matches. Germline CDR1 and CDR2: MNHEY and SVGAGI. This CDR3 reads CASSDTGVGEKLFF. The CDR3 nucleotides are TGTGCCAGCAGTGACACAGGGGTGGGTGAAAAACTGTTTTTT.

CDR3 protein: CASSLSGGGRDEQFF. In DNA form, the CDR3 reads TGTGCCAGCAGCTTGTCTGGCGGGGGGAGGGATGAGCAGTTCTTC. The chain combines TRBV5-4 with TRBJ2-1, with 8 bases identical to TRBD2. V dropped 1 base and J dropped 8; count of bases not matched to a gene: 8. CDR1 and CDR2 from the germline V gene are SGHNT and YYREEE (reference sequence). The CDR3 is 15 amino acids. The whole variable domain, remainder taken from reference TRBV5-4 and TRBJ2-1, is ETGVTQSPTHLIKTRGQQVTLRCSSQSGHNTVSWYQQALGQGPQFIFQYYREEENGRGNFPPRFSGLQFPNYSSELNVNALELDDSALYLCASSLSGGGRDEQFFGPGTRLTVL.

The chain carries TRBV29-1 and TRBJ1-1, with D possibly matching TRBD1 (5 bases). The length of the CDR3 is 12 residues. Deletions cut 8 bases from V and 5 bases from J, with 15 bases between. Germline V gene data show CDR1 as SQVTM and CDR2 as ANQGSEA. The CDR3 sequence is CSCRQSSTEAFF. CDR3 nucleotide sequence: TGCAGCTGTAGACAGAGCTCGACTGAAGCTTTCTTT.

The V gene is TRBV5-4, the J gene TRBJ1-1; D is unclear. The CDR3 has 15 residues. V was pared by 2 bases and J by 0 bases, with 11 bases between. CDR1 is SGHNT, CDR2 YYREEE, per germline (reference sequence). CDR3 amino acids: CASSLGGSMNTEAFF. CDR3 nucleotide sequence: TGTGCCAGCAGCTTAGGCGGATCCATGAACACTGAAGCTTTCTTT.

The chain uses TRBV5-6 and TRBJ1-1; D perhaps matches TRBD1 (6 bases). The CDR3 loop spans 13 amino acids. Trimming took 5 bases from V and 3 from J, leaving 11 bases between them. Germline values: CDR1 SGHDT, CDR2 YYEEEE. The CDR3 bases are TGTGCCAGCAGTTTCGGGGGCGACACTGAAGCTTTCTTT. It specifies CASSFGGDTEAFF.

The chain has TRBV4-1 and TRBJ2-7; 9 positions agree with TRBD1. V dropped 3 bases and J dropped 4; count of bases not matched to a gene: 4. The germline V gene has CDR1 MGHRA and CDR2 YSYEKL. The CDR3 is 14 residues long. DNA of the CDR3: TGCGCCAGCAGCCAGGAGACAGGGGGTTACGAGCAGTACTTC. This codes for CASSQETGGYEQYF.

The J gene is TRBJ2-6, the V gene TRBV30; no firm D call. Germline values: CDR1 GTSNPN, CDR2 SVGIG (reference sequence). The CDR3 is 14 amino acids. V lost 2 bases and J 1 base, leaving 6 bases between the germline ends. CDR3 region: CAWSIQSGANVLTF. DNA for the CDR3: TGTGCCTGGAGTATTCAATCTGGGGCCAACGTCCTGACTTTC.

This clone was detected only once. The rearrangement links TRBV6-1 to TRBJ1-2; no definite D call. CDR3 length: 13 residues. Germline CDR1 reads MNHNS; CDR2 reads SASEGT. Trimming stripped 2 bases from V and 5 bases from J, with 9 bases between. CDR3 in amino acids: CASSERAWYGYTF. The CDR3 DNA reads as TGTGCCAGCAGTGAAAGGGCTTGGTATGGCTACACCTTC.

The chain is built from TRBV5-1 and TRBJ1-1; no definite D call. Germline loops: CDR1 SGHRS, CDR2 YFSETQ. V lost 3 bases and J 0 bases, leaving 18 bases between the germline ends. The CDR3 has 17 amino acids. CDR3 amino acids: CASSSPEDGLMNTEAFF. CDR3 nucleotide sequence: TGCGCCAGCAGCTCGCCCGAGGACGGACTCATGAACACTGAAGCTTTCTTT.

The chain joins TRBV6-5 to TRBJ1-4; 8 positions match TRBD1. The V segment lost 1 base and the J segment 4 bases; nucleotides outside the gene matches: 2. From germline, CDR1 is MNHEY and CDR2 SVGAGI. CDR3 length equals 15 residues. This CDR3 reads CASSYYRGVNEKLFF. CDR3 nucleotide sequence: TGTGCCAGCAGTTACTACAGGGGGGTTAATGAAAAACTGTTTTTT.